These 2 T cell receptor beta chains were sequenced from one sample in a study of blood T cell repertoires in COVID-19 (dated by TCRdb to the early 2020s). Library prep was done by the immunoSEQ multiplex PCR assay. The source is immuneACCESS, and TCRdb retained only in-frame sequences with V and J called. Part of the clones is not carried over; for the studies checked, unresolved V genes explain less than half of this, and the remainder is unexplained. This sample gives 50,000 or so clones in total; approximately 95% of them show up just once. 1% of the sample is held by the ten biggest clonotypes. The sequenced material came from peripheral blood. These receptors came from a man in his sixties with COVID-19, enrolled during active disease.

The gene calls are TRBV18 and TRBJ1-1, with D tentatively TRBD1 (6 bases). The CDR3 covers 12 residues. Between the trimmed V and J ends, which lost 4 bases and 8 bases, there was a span of 11 bases. CDR1 KGHSH and CDR2 LQKENI come from the germline V gene. The DNA for the CDR3 is TGTGCCAGCTCACAGCGGACAGAAGAAGCTTTCTTT. This sequence encodes CASSQRTEEAFF.

V and J are TRBV6-1 and TRBJ2-3; 7 nucleotides align to TRBD2. V shed 2 bases, J shed 3 bases, and the junction held 8 bases outside the gene matches. This CDR3 is built from 16 residues. Germline lookup yields CDR1 MNHNS and CDR2 SASEGT. Here the CDR3 reads CASSERFGLETDTQYF. The CDR3, as DNA: TGTGCCAGCAGTGAAAGGTTTGGACTAGAGACAGATACGCAGTATTTT.